Listed below are T cell receptor beta chains from one sample, sequenced in a study of T cell responses to AZD1222 COVID-19 vaccine. Profiled with immunoSEQ multiplex PCR; TCRdb holds only in-frame clones, not every one. The repertoire holds about 59,000 clones, with roughly 84% as singletons. Here the sequenced sample was peripheral blood, taken on day 0 of AZD1222 vaccination. These receptors were taken from an adult in good health. Both conserved end residues are part of each CDR3. The D gene is left open where the match is weak. Clone size is given for some rows only: seen once, a few or many times, or a class if the clone is expanded.

D: NA
J: TRBJ1-1
V: TRBV4-2
size: NA
CDR3: CASSQDRLGVSGEAFF
DNA: TGTGCCAGCAGCCAAGATCGACTGGGCGTTTCAGGGGAAGCTTTCTTT

D: TRBD1
J: TRBJ1-5
V: TRBV5-1
size: NA
CDR3: CASSFGQGNQPQHF
DNA: TGCGCCAGCAGCTTCGGACAGGGAAATCAGCCCCAGCATTTT

D: TRBD2
J: TRBJ2-3
V: TRBV11-3
size: NA
CDR3: CASSSGLAGDTQYF
DNA: TGTGCCAGCAGCTCGGGACTAGCGGGAGATACGCAGTATTTT

D: TRBD2
J: TRBJ2-3
V: TRBV7-8
size: NA
CDR3: CASSRPGSGADTQYF
DNA: TGTGCCAGCAGCCGCCCGGGCAGCGGGGCAGATACGCAGTATTTT

D: TRBD1
J: TRBJ1-2
V: TRBV5-1
size: NA
CDR3: CASSLDRDRGMAYGYTF
DNA: TGCGCCAGCAGCTTGGATCGGGACAGGGGTATGGCCTATGGCTACACCTTC

D: TRBD1
J: TRBJ1-2
V: TRBV25-1
size: NA
CDR3: CASSLTGSYGYTF
DNA: TGTGCCAGCAGCCTGACAGGGTCTTATGGCTACACCTTC

D: TRBD1
J: TRBJ2-2
V: TRBV27
size: once
CDR3: CASRQGLNTGELFF
DNA: TGTGCCAGCAGACAGGGGTTGAACACCGGGGAGCTGTTTTTT

D: NA
J: TRBJ1-1
V: TRBV27
size: NA
CDR3: CASSWGRDTEAFF
DNA: TGTGCCAGCAGTTGGGGGAGGGACACTGAAGCTTTCTTT

D: NA
J: TRBJ1-1
V: TRBV3-1/TRBV3-2
size: NA
CDR3: CASSRGQDTEAFF
DNA: TGTGCCAGCAGCCGAGGGCAGGACACTGAAGCTTTCTTT

D: TRBD2
J: TRBJ2-1
V: TRBV5-6
size: NA
CDR3: CASSLPSTQRGGNEQFF
DNA: TGTGCCAGCAGCTTACCGTCGACTCAGCGGGGGGGAAATGAGCAGTTCTTC

D: TRBD1
J: TRBJ1-4
V: TRBV28
size: NA
CDR3: CASSSLLRGGGGEKLFF
DNA: TGTGCCAGCAGTTCTCTACTACGAGGGGGCGGCGGTGAAAAACTGTTTTTT

D: NA
J: TRBJ1-2
V: TRBV7-2
size: NA
CDR3: CASSLRPGRHYGYTF
DNA: TGTGCCAGCAGCTTACGGCCAGGGAGACACTATGGCTACACCTTC

D: NA
J: TRBJ1-6
V: TRBV24-1
size: NA
CDR3: CATSDPTGTSGLGELVQALHF
DNA: TGTGCCACCAGTGACCCGACCGGGACAAGTGGGTTGGGTGAGTTGGTCCAAGCCCTCCACTTT

D: NA
J: TRBJ2-3
V: TRBV14
size: NA
CDR3: CASSQRQWYTDTQYF
DNA: TGTGCCAGCAGCCAAAGACAGTGGTACACAGATACGCAGTATTTT

D: NA
J: TRBJ2-3
V: TRBV5-1
size: NA
CDR3: CASSLESSSPVTDTQYF
DNA: TGCGCCAGCAGCTTGGAGTCAAGCAGTCCGGTCACAGATACGCAGTATTTT

D: NA
J: TRBJ1-2
V: TRBV29-1
size: NA
CDR3: CSVDSNYGYTF
DNA: TGCAGCGTTGACTCTAACTATGGCTACACCTTC

D: TRBD1
J: TRBJ2-2
V: TRBV6-6
size: NA
CDR3: CASSYSTGGTGELFF
DNA: TGTGCCAGCAGTTACTCGACAGGGGGCACCGGGGAGCTGTTTTTT

D: NA
J: TRBJ1-2
V: TRBV29-1
size: few
CDR3: CSVLGGEYGYTF
DNA: TGCAGCGTTCTAGGGGGGGAGTATGGCTACACCTTC

D: NA
J: TRBJ1-1
V: TRBV7-7
size: NA
CDR3: CASSLGMNTEAFF
DNA: TGTGCCAGCAGCTTAGGAATGAACACTGAAGCTTTCTTT

D: NA
J: TRBJ2-7
V: TRBV7-9
size: NA
CDR3: CASSLGYVSYEQYF
DNA: TGTGCCAGCAGCTTAGGATACGTCTCCTACGAGCAGTACTTC

D: NA
J: TRBJ2-7
V: TRBV5-1
size: NA
CDR3: CASSFQAYEQYF
DNA: TGCGCCAGCAGCTTCCAAGCCTACGAGCAGTACTTC

D: NA
J: TRBJ1-2
V: TRBV2
size: NA
CDR3: CASSEEGYGYTF
DNA: TGTGCCAGCAGTGAGGAGGGCTATGGCTACACCTTC